This is a list of T cell receptor beta chains from one sample in a study of blood T cell repertoires in COVID-19. Data came from immunoSEQ multiplex PCR; TCRdb stores just in-frame clones and leaves some out. The sample contains 350,000 or so clones, 92% of which appear only once. The sequenced sample consisted of PBMCs or T cells enriched from blood (not recorded which). These receptors were obtained from a woman aged 25 to 45 who had recovered from COVID-19. CDR3s leave out the opening cysteine and the closing phenylalanine or tryptophan.

>TRBV27|TRBJ1-1
ASSPIRQGLGTEAF
>TRBV21-1|TRBJ1-2
ASSKFEGPNYGYT
>TRBV9|TRBJ2-2
ASSVGHLTGELF
>TRBV28|TRBJ1-1
ASSSPGQVRTEAF
>TRBV7-9|TRBJ2-6
ASSFSRDRASGANVLT
>TRBV7-8|TRBJ2-1
ASSSAGISYNEQF
>TRBV9|TRBJ2-1
ASSEALGGNEQF
>TRBV11-2|TRBJ1-1
ASSSGPTNTEAF
>TRBV12-3/TRBV12-4|TRBJ1-2
ASSKGGGYGYT
>TRBV7-9|TRBJ2-1
ASSPLQGSYNEQF
>TRBV28|TRBJ1-2
ASSLSGTGGGYT
>TRBV28|TRBJ2-5
ASRQGAVETQY
>TRBV7-9|TRBJ2-1
ASSLLDLPTDNEQF
>TRBV2|TRBJ1-1
AKQDNTEAF
>TRBV11-2|TRBJ1-2
ASSPQGAYGYT
>TRBV5-6|TRBJ1-4
ASSAGQGYEKLF
>TRBV3-1/TRBV3-2|TRBJ2-5
ASSQPLAGGRETQY
>TRBV20-1|TRBJ2-2
SPSVPGELF
>TRBV5-1|TRBJ1-5
ASSPGTFPNQPQH
>TRBV4-1|TRBJ2-5
ASSYGSFQETQY
>TRBV2|TRBJ2-7
ASRGTNFYEQY
>TRBV30|TRBJ2-3
AWRDVRVAGSTDTQY
>TRBV7-2|TRBJ1-2
ASSTPPPFYGYT
>TRBV6-4|TRBJ1-3
ASSDSGTGPGNTIY
>TRBV10-3|TRBJ2-7
AISEGGSAYEQY
>TRBV18|TRBJ1-4
ASRSPGHEKLF
>TRBV7-9|TRBJ2-7
ASSSRRGRSYEQY
>TRBV5-8|TRBJ1-3
ASSLALGQGARNPGNTIY
>TRBV7-2|TRBJ2-3
ASSFGQGGDTQY